These 27 T cell receptor beta chains were sequenced from one sample in a study of a mutant IDH1 vaccine in newly diagnosed glioma. No antigens are known for them. Profiling relied on immunoSEQ multiplex PCR, and the TCRdb table lists in-frame clones only, not all of them. This sample has tens of thousands of clones, with roughly 73% found just once. Specified time point: week 5, during vaccination. Mutant IDH1 20-mer peptide, at 300 ug, made up each vaccine dose, with topical imiquimod. Sequenced here: PBMCs, sampled from a glioma patient whose treatment included an IDH1 peptide vaccine. The origin of the receptors is a man in his fifties or sixties with glioma.

This chain connects TRBV28 to TRBJ1-1, with TRBD1 matching 7 bases. CDR1 is MDHEN and CDR2 is SYDVKM in the germline V gene. V dropped 6 bases and J dropped 8; count of bases not matched to a gene: 6. There are 12 residues in the CDR3. As DNA, the CDR3 is TGTGCCAGCAGCTTCGGGACAGACGAAGCTTTCTTT. As protein: CASSFGTDEAFF.

The chain couples TRBV2 to TRBJ1-5; D perhaps matches TRBD1 (5 bases). V gave up 9 bases and J gave up 4 bases, with 16 bases separating them. This CDR3 region has 14 residues. From germline, CDR1 is SNHLY and CDR2 FYNNEI. CDR3 DNA sequence: TGTGCCAGTGCTCTCGGGGCCAAGAATCAGCCCCAGCATTTT. Translating gives CASALGAKNQPQHF.

This clone was seen only a few times. The chain is built from TRBV28 and TRBJ2-7; 8 bases agree with TRBD1. CDR3 length: 14 residues. J gave up 4 bases and V 3 bases, and 5 bases lay outside the gene matches. Germline V gene sequence: CDR1 MDHEN, CDR2 SYDVKM. The CDR3: CASSFGTGSYEQYF. DNA of the CDR3: TGTGCCAGCAGTTTTGGGACAGGTTCTTACGAGCAGTACTTC.

The rearrangement joins TRBV7-9 to TRBJ1-5; 8 nucleotides match TRBD1. Germline V CDR1 and CDR2: SEHNR, FQNEAQ (reference sequence). Trimming at V came to 4 bases and at J to 4 bases, leaving 9 bases not matched to a gene. The length of the CDR3 is 16 residues. CDR3 DNA sequence: TGTGCCAGCAGCTCCTGGGACAGGACGGGAAATCAGCCCCAGCATTTT. Translating gives CASSSWDRTGNQPQHF.

This clone was recorded once. V is TRBV5-4 and J is TRBJ2-7, with 7 positions matching TRBD1. The CDR3 spans 14 residues. Trimming removed 4 bases from V and 0 bases from J; junction bases left unmatched: 4. The germline CDR1 and CDR2 sequences are SGHNT and YYREEE (reference sequence). The CDR3 DNA reads TGTGCCAGCAGCCTACAGGGGAGCTCCTACGAGCAGTACTTC. It translates to CASSLQGSSYEQYF. Drawing the rest from reference TRBV5-4 and TRBJ2-7, the complete variable domain is ETGVTQSPTHLIKTRGQQVTLRCSSQSGHNTVSWYQQALGQGPQFIFQYYREEENGRGNFPPRFSGLQFPNYSSELNVNALELDDSALYLCASSLQGSSYEQYFGPGTRLTVT.

J is TRBJ1-3 and V is TRBV30; no clear D. Germline values: CDR1 GTSNPN, CDR2 SVGIG (reference sequence). The germline V and J ends were trimmed by 6 bases and 0 bases, with 9 bases remaining between them. The CDR3 is 13 residues long. CDR3 sequence (DNA): TGTGCCTGTGTACAGATCTCTGGAAACACCATATATTTT. Translated, it gives CACVQISGNTIYF.

The rearrangement uses TRBV7-2 and TRBJ1-5; D remains unclear. From germline, CDR1 is SGHTA and CDR2 FQGNSA. This CDR3 has 12 residues. Trimming took off 1 base at V and 10 bases at J, with 8 bases between the two ends. The CDR3 here is CASSLDRAPQHF. As DNA, the CDR3 is TGTGCCAGCAGCTTAGACCGCGCCCCCCAGCATTTT.

This clone was counted a few times. Other DNA sequences in this sample translate to the same CDR3. The V and J genes are TRBV29-1 and TRBJ1-1, with D unresolved. The V and J ends lost 4 bases and 1 base respectively, with 7 bases between them. Germline CDR1 SQVTM, CDR2 ANQGSEA. The CDR3 is 12 residues long. CDR3 sequence reads: CSVGSPNTEAFF. CDR3 sequence (DNA): TGCAGCGTTGGCAGCCCGAACACTGAAGCTTTCTTT.

This clone is termed medium-sized. The chain combines TRBV5-1 with TRBJ1-5, with a weak D call TRBD1 (6 bases). V lost 4 bases, J lost 4 bases, and 9 bases lay in between. The CDR3 is 13 residues long. Germline loops: CDR1 SGHRS, CDR2 YFSETQ. The CDR3 sequence: CASSPTGNQPQHF. CDR3 DNA sequence: TGCGCCAGCAGCCCTACAGGGAATCAGCCCCAGCATTTT. Complete variable domain (other parts from reference TRBV5-1 and TRBJ1-5): KAGVTQTPRYLIKTRGQQVTLSCSPISGHRSVSWYQQTPGQGLQFLFEYFSETQRNKGNFPGRFSGRQFSNSRSEMNVSTLELGDSALYLCASSPTGNQPQHFGDGTRLSIL.

V gene TRBV5-1 combines with J gene TRBJ2-5; TRBD2 matches 11 bases. Germline V gene sequence: CDR1 SGHRS, CDR2 YFSETQ. This CDR3 is built from 13 residues. V dropped 5 bases and J dropped 5; count of bases not matched to a gene: 2. The CDR3 DNA reads as TGCGCCAGCAGGGGGACTAGCGGCGAGACCCAGTACTTC. It yields the protein CASRGTSGETQYF.

This chain connects TRBV29-1 to TRBJ1-1, with D perhaps matching TRBD1 (6 bases). V shed 6 bases and J shed 6 bases, with 20 bases lying between them. Germline V lookup: CDR1 SQVTM, CDR2 ANQGSEA. This CDR3 has 14 amino acids. CDR3 protein: CSVAIRGNSAEAFF. CDR3 coding DNA: TGCAGCGTAGCGATCAGGGGCAACTCCGCTGAAGCTTTCTTT.

V is TRBV5-6 and J is TRBJ2-7, with 9 bases aligning to TRBD1. Unmatched junction bases numbered 7, after V lost 4 bases and J lost 2 bases. CDR3 size: 15 residues. The germline V gene has CDR1 SGHDT and CDR2 YYEEEE. As DNA, the CDR3 is TGTGCCAGCAGCCGCAGTGACAGGGGGACCTACGAGCAGTACTTC. This translates into CASSRSDRGTYEQYF.

This chain links TRBV13 with TRBJ2-2; D ambiguous. The CDR3 covers 12 residues. The germline V gene has CDR1 PRHDT and CDR2 FYEKMQ (reference sequence). V lost 5 bases, J lost 6 bases, and 7 bases lay in between. The CDR3 loop reads CASSRRAGELFF. CDR3 DNA sequence: TGTGCCAGCAGCCGAAGGGCCGGGGAGCTGTTTTTT. The full variable domain, in which reference TRBV13 and TRBJ2-2 provide the parts outside the CDR3, is AAGVIQSPRHLIKEKRETATLKCYPIPRHDTVYWYQQGPGQDPQFLISFYEKMQSDKGSIPDRFSAQQFSDYHSELNMSSLELGDSALYFCASSRRAGELFFGEGSRLTVL.

This clone came up once. The chain joins TRBV28 to TRBJ1-5; D remains unclear. This CDR3 contains 15 residues. Deletions cut 5 bases from V and 0 bases from J, with 11 bases between. Germline V gives CDR1 MDHEN, CDR2 SYDVKM. This CDR3 is CASSLGSYSNQPQHF. The CDR3 nucleotides read TGTGCCAGCAGTCTAGGGAGTTATAGCAATCAGCCCCAGCATTTT.

The V and J genes are TRBV9 and TRBJ1-1; TRBD1 agrees at 10 bases. This CDR3 has 15 amino acids. CDR1 and CDR2 (germline): SGDLS, YYNGEE. V lost 2 bases, J lost 3 bases, and 4 bases stayed unmatched. The CDR3 sequence is CASSVVGTGDTEAFF. The CDR3 nucleotides are TGTGCCAGCAGCGTTGTGGGGACAGGGGACACTGAAGCTTTCTTT.

The rearrangement joins TRBV5-6 to TRBJ2-5; the D gene could be TRBD1 or TRBD2 (6 bases each). The CDR3 length is 14 residues. Per the germline V gene, CDR1 is SGHDT and CDR2 is YYEEEE. The V end lost 6 bases, the J end lost 1 base, and 13 bases lay between the germline ends. The chain's CDR3 is CASMGGHLQETQYF. The CDR3 DNA follows: TGTGCCAGCATGGGGGGACATCTCCAAGAGACCCAGTACTTC. The full variable domain, with the rest looked up from reference TRBV5-6 and TRBJ2-5, is DAGVTQSPTHLIKTRGQQVTLRCSPKSGHDTVSWYQQALGQGPQFIFQYYEEEERQRGNFPDRFSGHQFPNYSSELNVNALLLGDSALYLCASMGGHLQETQYFGPGTRLLVL.

The CDR3 DNA reads as TGCGCCAGCAGCCAAGACTACGGAACCTACAATGAGCAGTTCTTC. The encoded protein is CASSQDYGTYNEQFF. The V gene is TRBV4-3, the J gene TRBJ2-1; D gene uncertain. Deletions cut 0 bases from V and 2 bases from J, with 8 bases between. This CDR3 comprises 15 residues. Looked up from germline, CDR1 is LGHNA and CDR2 is YSLEER.

The table lists this clone with a few counts. This sequence joins TRBV9 and TRBJ2-7, with D tentatively TRBD2 (5 bases). The V and J ends lost 4 bases and 4 bases respectively, with 12 bases between them. The germline V gene has CDR1 SGDLS and CDR2 YYNGEE. This CDR3 is 13 amino acids long. Here the CDR3 reads CASSRGPIYEQYF. In DNA form, the CDR3 reads TGTGCCAGCAGCCGCGGGCCAATATACGAGCAGTACTTC.

CDR3 region: CASSPPGADGYTF. In nucleotides, the CDR3 is TGCGCCAGCAGCCCCCCGGGGGCGGATGGCTACACCTTC. This chain uses TRBV5-1 with TRBJ1-2, with D perhaps matching TRBD1 (6 bases). The CDR3 runs to 13 residues. Germline V lookup: CDR1 SGHRS, CDR2 YFSETQ. The V end was cut by 4 bases, the J end by 6 bases, with 13 bases between.

About this clone itself: Sequence at one end of the junction differs from germline and may be a read error. The genes are TRBV29-1 and TRBJ1-2; TRBD1 matches 10 bases. CDR1 is SQVTM and CDR2 is ANQGSEA in the germline V gene. The CDR3 extends over 12 amino acids. DNA for the CDR3: TGCAGCGGCATCGTGACAGGGGGCCCTTCCTCCTTC. Translated, it gives CSGIVTGGPSSF.

The V call is TRBV7-2, the J call TRBJ2-1, with 8 bases matching TRBD1. Germline V gives CDR1 SGHTA, CDR2 FQGNSA. V lost 4 bases, J lost 5 bases, and 7 bases stayed unmatched. The CDR3 spans 15 residues. Here the CDR3 reads CASSSRGRLDNEQFF. Here the CDR3 DNA reads TGTGCCAGCAGCTCCAGGGGGCGCCTTGACAATGAGCAGTTCTTC. Supplemented by reference TRBV7-2 and TRBJ2-1, the full variable domain reads GAGVSQSPSNKVTEKGKDVELRCDPISGHTALYWYRQSLGQGLEFLIYFQGNSAPDKSGLPSDRFSAERTGGSVSTLTIQRTQQEDSAVYLCASSSRGRLDNEQFFGPGTRLTVL.

The J gene is TRBJ1-3, the V gene TRBV4-2; D is undetermined. Looked up from germline, CDR1 is LGHNA and CDR2 is YNFKEQ. This CDR3 has 14 residues. V lost 1 base and J lost 2, with 6 bases in between. Written as DNA, the CDR3 is TGTGCCAGCAGCCAAGTGGGTGCTGGAAACACCATATATTTT. Its protein is CASSQVGAGNTIYF.

This clone was seen just once. The chain has TRBV6-1 and TRBJ1-1; TRBD1 might be the D (6 bases). The CDR3 totals 15 residues. The germline V gene has CDR1 MNHNS and CDR2 SASEGT. The V end was cut by 3 bases, the J end by 3 bases, with 14 bases between. CDR3 sequence reads: CASSDTGYSDTEAFF. Here the CDR3 DNA reads TGTGCCAGCAGTGATACAGGGTACTCCGACACTGAAGCTTTCTTT.

The chain has TRBV7-2 and TRBJ1-2; TRBD1 matches at 10 bases. The germline V gene encodes CDR1 SGHTA and CDR2 FQGNSA. V lost 5 bases, J lost 8 bases, and 5 bases stayed unmatched. The CDR3 consists of 13 residues. DNA of the CDR3: TGTGCCAGCAGCATCGGACAGGGGGGAGGCTACACCTTC. Protein sequence: CASSIGQGGGYTF.

Only a few counts were recorded for this clone. This chain joins TRBV9 and TRBJ2-7, with TRBD2 matching 7 bases. The CDR3 is 13 residues long. The V gene end was trimmed by 4 bases and the J gene end by 2 bases; junction bases not matched to a gene: 3. Germline CDR1 is SGDLS and CDR2 is YYNGEE. The DNA of the CDR3 is TGTGCCAGCAGCCGGGGGGAGGCCTACGAGCAGTACTTC. Its protein product is CASSRGEAYEQYF.

The V and J genes are TRBV28 and TRBJ2-3, with D tentatively TRBD2 (6 bases). Germline CDR1 MDHEN, CDR2 SYDVKM. The CDR3 length is 14 residues. With 6 bases removed from V and 2 bases from J, the gap between germline ends came to 12 bases. Here the CDR3 reads CASSARGITDTQYF. CDR3 in DNA: TGTGCCAGCAGCGCCCGGGGGATCACAGATACGCAGTATTTT.

The chain joins TRBV5-4 to TRBJ2-5; D call uncertain. The J call may be faulty, since TRBJ2-7 better matches the DNA end. CDR1 and CDR2 (germline): SGHNT, YYREEE (reference sequence). This CDR3 is 13 amino acids long. The DNA for the CDR3 is TGTGCCAGCAGCTTGGGGACGCCGTACGAGCAGTACTTC. It translates to CASSLGTPYEQYF.